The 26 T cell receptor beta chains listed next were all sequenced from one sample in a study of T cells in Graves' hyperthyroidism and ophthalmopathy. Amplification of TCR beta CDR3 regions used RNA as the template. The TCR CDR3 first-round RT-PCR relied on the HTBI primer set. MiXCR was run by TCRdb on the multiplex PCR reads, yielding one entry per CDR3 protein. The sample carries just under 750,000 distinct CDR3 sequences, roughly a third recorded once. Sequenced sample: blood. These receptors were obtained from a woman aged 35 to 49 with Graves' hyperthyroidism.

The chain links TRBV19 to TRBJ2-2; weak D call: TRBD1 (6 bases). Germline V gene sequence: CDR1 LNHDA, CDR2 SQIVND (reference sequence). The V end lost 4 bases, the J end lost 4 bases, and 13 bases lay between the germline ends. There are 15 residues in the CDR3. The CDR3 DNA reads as TGTGCCAGTAGTACGGGACATCGGGGCACCGGGGAGCTGTTTTTT. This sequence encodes CASSTGHRGTGELFF.

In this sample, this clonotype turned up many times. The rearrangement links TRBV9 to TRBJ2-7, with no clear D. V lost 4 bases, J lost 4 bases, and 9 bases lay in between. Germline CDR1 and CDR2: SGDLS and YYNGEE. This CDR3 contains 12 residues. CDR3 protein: CASSLDDYEQYF. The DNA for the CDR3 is TGTGCCAGCAGCTTGGACGATTACGAGCAGTACTTC.

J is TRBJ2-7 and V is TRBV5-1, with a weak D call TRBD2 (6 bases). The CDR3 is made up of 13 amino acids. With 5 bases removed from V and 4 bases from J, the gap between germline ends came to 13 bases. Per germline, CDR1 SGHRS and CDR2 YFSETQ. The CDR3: CASRKTRTYEQYF. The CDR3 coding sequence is TGCGCCAGCAGAAAGACTAGGACTTACGAGCAGTACTTC.

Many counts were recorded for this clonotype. The CDR3 is CASSFRPANYGYTF. Here the CDR3 DNA reads TGTGCCAGCAGTTTCAGGCCCGCTAACTATGGCTACACCTTC. The chain combines TRBV2 with TRBJ1-2, with D unclear. Germline CDR1 reads SNHLY; CDR2 reads FYNNEI. V was clipped by 5 bases and J by 0 bases, with 10 bases between them. The CDR3 is 14 residues long.

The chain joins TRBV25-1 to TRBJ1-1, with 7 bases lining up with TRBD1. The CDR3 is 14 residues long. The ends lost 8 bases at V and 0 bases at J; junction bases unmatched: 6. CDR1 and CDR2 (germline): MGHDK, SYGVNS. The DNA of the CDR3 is TGTGCCAGCTCGATGGACAGGATGAACACTGAAGCTTTCTTT. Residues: CASSMDRMNTEAFF. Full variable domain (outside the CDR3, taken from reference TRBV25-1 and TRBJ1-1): EADIYQTPRYLVIGTGKKITLECSQTMGHDKMYWYQQDPGMELHLIHYSYGVNSTEKGDLSSESTVSRIRTEHFPLTLESARPSHTSQYLCASSMDRMNTEAFFGQGTRLTVV.

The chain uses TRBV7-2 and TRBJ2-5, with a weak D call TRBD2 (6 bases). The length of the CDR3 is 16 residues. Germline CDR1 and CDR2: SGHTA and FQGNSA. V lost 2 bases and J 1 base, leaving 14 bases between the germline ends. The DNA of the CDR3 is TGTGCCAGCAGCTTATCGATAGCGGAGGGCCAAGAGACCCAGTACTTC. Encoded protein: CASSLSIAEGQETQYF.

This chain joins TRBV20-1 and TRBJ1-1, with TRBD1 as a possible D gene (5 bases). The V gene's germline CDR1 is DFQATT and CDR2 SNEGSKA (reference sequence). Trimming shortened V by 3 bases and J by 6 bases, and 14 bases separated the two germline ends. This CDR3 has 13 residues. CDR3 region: CSASRDSGPEAFF. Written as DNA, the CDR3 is TGCAGTGCTAGCCGGGACTCCGGTCCTGAAGCTTTCTTT.

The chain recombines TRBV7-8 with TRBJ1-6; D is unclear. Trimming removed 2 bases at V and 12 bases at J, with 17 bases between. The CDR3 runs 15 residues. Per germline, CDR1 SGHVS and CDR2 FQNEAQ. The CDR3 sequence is CASSLLAGSTLPLHF. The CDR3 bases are TGTGCCAGCAGCTTACTAGCGGGGAGCACGTTACCCCTCCACTTT.

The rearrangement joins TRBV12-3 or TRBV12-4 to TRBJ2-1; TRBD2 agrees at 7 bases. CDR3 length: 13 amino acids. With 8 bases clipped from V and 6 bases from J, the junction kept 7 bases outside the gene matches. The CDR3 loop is CASEGLPGNEQFF. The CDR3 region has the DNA TGTGCCAGCGAGGGACTACCCGGCAATGAGCAGTTCTTC.

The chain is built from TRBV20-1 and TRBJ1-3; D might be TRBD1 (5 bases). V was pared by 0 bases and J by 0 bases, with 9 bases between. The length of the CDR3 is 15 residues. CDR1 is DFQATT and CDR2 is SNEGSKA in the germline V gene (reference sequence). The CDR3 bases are TGCAGTGCTAGAGATAAGGGGCCCTCTGGAAACACCATATATTTT. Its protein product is CSARDKGPSGNTIYF.

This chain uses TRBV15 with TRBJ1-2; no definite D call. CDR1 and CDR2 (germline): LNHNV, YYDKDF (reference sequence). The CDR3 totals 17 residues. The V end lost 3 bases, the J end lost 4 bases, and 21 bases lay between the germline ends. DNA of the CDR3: TGTGCCACCAGCAGTGAAGGTCCCCCCAACTCTGGCTATGGCTACACCTTC. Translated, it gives CATSSEGPPNSGYGYTF.

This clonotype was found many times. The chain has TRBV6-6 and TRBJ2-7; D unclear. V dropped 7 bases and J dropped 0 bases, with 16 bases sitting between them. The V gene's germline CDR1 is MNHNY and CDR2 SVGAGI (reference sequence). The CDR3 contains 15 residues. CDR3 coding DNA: TGTGCCAGCACCCTACAGCCTTTAAGCTCCTACGAGCAGTACTTC. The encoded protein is CASTLQPLSSYEQYF.

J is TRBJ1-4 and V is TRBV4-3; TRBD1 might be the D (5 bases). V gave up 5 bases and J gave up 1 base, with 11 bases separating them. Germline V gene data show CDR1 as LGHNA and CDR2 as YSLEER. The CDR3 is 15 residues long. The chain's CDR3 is CASSKAGRTNEKLFF. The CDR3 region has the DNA TGCGCCAGCAGCAAAGCAGGGCGAACTAATGAAAAACTGTTTTTT.

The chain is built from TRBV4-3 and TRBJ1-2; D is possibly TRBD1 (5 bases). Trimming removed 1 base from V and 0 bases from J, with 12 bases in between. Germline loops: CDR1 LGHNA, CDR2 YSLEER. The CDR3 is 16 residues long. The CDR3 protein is CASSQVADKTNYGYTF. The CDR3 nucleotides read TGCGCCAGCAGCCAAGTCGCGGACAAGACTAACTATGGCTACACCTTC.

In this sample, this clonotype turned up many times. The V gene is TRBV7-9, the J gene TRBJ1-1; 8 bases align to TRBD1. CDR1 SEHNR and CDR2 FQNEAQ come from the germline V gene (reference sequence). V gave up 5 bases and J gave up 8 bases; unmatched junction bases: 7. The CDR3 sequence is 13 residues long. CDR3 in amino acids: CASSPGQASEAFF. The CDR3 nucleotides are TGTGCCAGCAGCCCGGGACAGGCCAGCGAAGCTTTCTTT.

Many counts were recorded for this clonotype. For the CDR3, the DNA is TGCGCCAGCAGCCCCATGGGTGGATACCCCGAGCAGTACTTC. As protein: CASSPMGGYPEQYF. The chain uses TRBV4-1 and TRBJ2-7; the D is unclear. Germline loops: CDR1 MGHRA, CDR2 YSYEKL. V was pared by 4 bases and J by 6 bases, with 16 bases between. The CDR3 sequence is 14 residues long.

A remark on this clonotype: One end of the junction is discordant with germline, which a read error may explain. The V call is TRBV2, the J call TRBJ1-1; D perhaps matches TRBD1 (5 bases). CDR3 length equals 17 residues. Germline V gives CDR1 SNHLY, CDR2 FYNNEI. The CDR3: CASRAPGNRRVNTEAFF. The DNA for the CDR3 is TGCGCCAGCAGGGCTCCCGGGAACCGGAGAGTGAACACTGAAGCTTTCTTT.

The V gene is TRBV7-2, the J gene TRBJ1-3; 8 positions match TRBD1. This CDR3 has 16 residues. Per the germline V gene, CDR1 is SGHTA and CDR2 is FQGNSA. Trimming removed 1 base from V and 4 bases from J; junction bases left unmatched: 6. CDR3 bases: TGTGCCAGCAGCTTAGAAAGACAGGGGCACGGAAACACCATATATTTT. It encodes CASSLERQGHGNTIYF.

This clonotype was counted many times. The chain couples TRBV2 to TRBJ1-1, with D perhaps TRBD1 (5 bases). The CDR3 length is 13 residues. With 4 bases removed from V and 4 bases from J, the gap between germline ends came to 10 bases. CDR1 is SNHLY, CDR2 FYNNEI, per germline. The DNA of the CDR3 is TGTGCCAGCAGTGTGAGACAGTCCACTGAAGCTTTCTTT. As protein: CASSVRQSTEAFF.

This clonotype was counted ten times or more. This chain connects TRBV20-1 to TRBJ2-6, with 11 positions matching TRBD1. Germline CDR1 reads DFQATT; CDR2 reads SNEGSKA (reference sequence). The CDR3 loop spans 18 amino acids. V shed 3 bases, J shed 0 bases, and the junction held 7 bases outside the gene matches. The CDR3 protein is CSASGQGAIYSGANVLTF. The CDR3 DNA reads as TGCAGTGCTAGTGGACAGGGGGCGATTTACTCTGGGGCCAACGTCCTGACTTTC.

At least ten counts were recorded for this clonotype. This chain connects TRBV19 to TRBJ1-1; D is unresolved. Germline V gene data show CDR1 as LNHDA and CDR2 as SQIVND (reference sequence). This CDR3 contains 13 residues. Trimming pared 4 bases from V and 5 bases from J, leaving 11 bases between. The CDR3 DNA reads TGTGCCAGTAGTACCTCCGGGTGGACTGAAGCTTTCTTT. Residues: CASSTSGWTEAFF.

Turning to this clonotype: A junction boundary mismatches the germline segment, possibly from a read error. CDR3 DNA sequence: TGCGCCATCAGTGAGTCGCGGATGGAGAACACTGAAGCTTTCTTT. This codes for CAISESRMENTEAFF. The chain links TRBV10-3 to TRBJ1-1; D is unclear. This CDR3 comprises 15 residues. Germline-derived CDR1 and CDR2 are ENHRY and SYGVKD.

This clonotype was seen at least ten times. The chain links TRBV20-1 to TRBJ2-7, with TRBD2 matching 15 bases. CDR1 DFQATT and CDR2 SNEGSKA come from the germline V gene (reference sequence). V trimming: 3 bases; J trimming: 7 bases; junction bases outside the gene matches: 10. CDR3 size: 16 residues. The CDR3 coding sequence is TGCAGTGCTAGGGACCCGGGACTAGCGGGAGGCAGTGAGCAGTACTTC. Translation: CSARDPGLAGGSEQYF.

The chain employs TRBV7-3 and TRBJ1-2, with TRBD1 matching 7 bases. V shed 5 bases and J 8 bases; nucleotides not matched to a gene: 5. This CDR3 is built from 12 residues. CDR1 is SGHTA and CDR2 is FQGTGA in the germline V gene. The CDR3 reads CASSDGQVGYTF. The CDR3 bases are TGTGCCAGCAGCGACGGACAGGTCGGCTACACCTTC.

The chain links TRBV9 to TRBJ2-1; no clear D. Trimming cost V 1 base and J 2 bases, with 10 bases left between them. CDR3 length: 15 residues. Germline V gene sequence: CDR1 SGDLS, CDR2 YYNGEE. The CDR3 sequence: CASSVHRIPYNEQFF. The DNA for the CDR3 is TGTGCCAGCAGCGTACACCGCATACCCTACAATGAGCAGTTCTTC.

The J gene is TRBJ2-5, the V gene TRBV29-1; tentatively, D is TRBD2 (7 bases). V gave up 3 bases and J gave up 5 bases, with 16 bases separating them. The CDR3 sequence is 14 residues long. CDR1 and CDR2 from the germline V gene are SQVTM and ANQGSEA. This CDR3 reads CSVDGTEGGETQYF. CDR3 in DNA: TGCAGCGTTGACGGAACAGAGGGGGGGGAGACCCAGTACTTC.